The sequence of this TCR beta chain was determined in a study of shared clonotypes between healthy human individuals. Across the study: Three CD4 naive, three CD4 memory, two CD8 naive and one CD8 memory plate were used per donor. General study results and limits: Among non-shared clonotypes, generation probabilities were lower than among those shared by all four donors. It was anticipated that sequencing depth would influence how many clonotypes donors shared.

Details on this clone: The antigen remains unidentified.

V lost 5 bases and J lost 1; bases outside the gene matches: 4. CDR3 size: 14 residues. Germline V gene sequence: CDR1 MNHNS, CDR2 SASEGT. Libraries were prepared by immunoSEQ multiplex PCR; TCRdb keeps only in-frame clonotypes and omits some of them. The sample yields 1.6 million or so clones, just under 99% seen once. The TCR originated in a young man in good health. The specimen sequenced was naive CD4+ T cells sorted from blood. Subset meaning: CD45RA+ positively selected. This rearrangement joins TRBV6-1 to TRBJ2-7; TRBD2 matches 8 bases. CDR3 in amino acids: CASSRGGRSYEQYF. The CDR3 DNA sequence: TGTGCCAGCAGTCGGGGCGGGAGGTCCTACGAGCAGTACTTC.